The T cell receptor (beta chain) under discussion was sequenced for a study of T cell changes during pregnancy in multiple sclerosis. Trimming took off 0 bases at V and 3 bases at J, with 12 bases between the two ends. This CDR3 comprises 15 residues. Germline V CDR1 and CDR2: LGHNA, YSLEER. This clone was counted a single time. Using immunoSEQ multiplex PCR, the repertoire was profiled, and TCRdb retains in-frame clones only, with some absent. The table has roughly 25,000 clones, about nine tenths seen once. The sequenced sample was CD8+ T cells from peripheral blood mononuclear cells, obtained in the first trimester of pregnancy. The receptor's source is a female donor in good health, enrolled as a control in a pregnancy study. This chain links TRBV4-3 with TRBJ2-7; D is uncertain. The CDR3 bases are TGCGCCAGCAGCCAAGAACTACCGCCGAACTACGAGCAGTACTTC. Translation gives CASSQELPPNYEQYF.